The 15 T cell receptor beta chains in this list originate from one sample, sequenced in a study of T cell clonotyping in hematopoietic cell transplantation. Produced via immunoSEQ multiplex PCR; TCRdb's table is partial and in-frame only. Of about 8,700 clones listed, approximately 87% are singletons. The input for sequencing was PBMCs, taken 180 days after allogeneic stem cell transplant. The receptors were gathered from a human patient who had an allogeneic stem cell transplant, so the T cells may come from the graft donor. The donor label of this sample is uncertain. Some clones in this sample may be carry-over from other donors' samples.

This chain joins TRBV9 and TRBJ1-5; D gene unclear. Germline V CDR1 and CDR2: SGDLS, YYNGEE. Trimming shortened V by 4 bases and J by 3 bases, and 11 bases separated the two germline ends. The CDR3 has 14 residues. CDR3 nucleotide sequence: TGTGCCAGCAGCCCGTATCCCGACAATCAGCCCCAGCATTTT. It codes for CASSPYPDNQPQHF. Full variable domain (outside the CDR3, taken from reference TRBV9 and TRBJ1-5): DSGVTQTPKHLITATGQRVTLRCSPRSGDLSVYWYQQSLDQGLQFLIQYYNGEERAKGNILERFSAQQFPDLHSELNLSSLELGDSALYFCASSPYPDNQPQHFGDGTRLSIL.

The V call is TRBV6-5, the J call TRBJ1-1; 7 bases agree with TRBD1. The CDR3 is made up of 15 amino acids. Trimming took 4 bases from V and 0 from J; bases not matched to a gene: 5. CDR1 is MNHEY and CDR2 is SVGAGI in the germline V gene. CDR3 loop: CASSLTGWVNTEAFF. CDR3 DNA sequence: TGTGCCAGCAGTTTGACAGGGTGGGTGAACACTGAAGCTTTCTTT.

For the CDR3, the DNA is TGTGCCATCAGTCAGGGGGCCTACGAGCAGTACTTC. Its protein is CAISQGAYEQYF. V and J are TRBV10-3 and TRBJ2-7; 7 bases map to TRBD1. This CDR3 comprises 12 residues. Germline V gives CDR1 ENHRY, CDR2 SYGVKD. J lost 2 bases, V lost 5 bases, and 0 bases had no gene match.

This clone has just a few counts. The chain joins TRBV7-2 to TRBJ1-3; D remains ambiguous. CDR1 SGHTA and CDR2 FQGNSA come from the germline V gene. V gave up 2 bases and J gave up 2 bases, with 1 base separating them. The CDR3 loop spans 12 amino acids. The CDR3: CASSLTGNTIYF. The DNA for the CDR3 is TGTGCCAGCAGCTTAACTGGAAACACCATATATTTT.

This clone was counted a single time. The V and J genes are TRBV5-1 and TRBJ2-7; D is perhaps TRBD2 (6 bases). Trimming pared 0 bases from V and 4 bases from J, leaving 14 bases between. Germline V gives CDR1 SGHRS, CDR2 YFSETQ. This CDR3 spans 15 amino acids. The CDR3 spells CASSLGWDFGYEQYF. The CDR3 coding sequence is TGCGCCAGCAGCTTGGGGTGGGACTTCGGGTACGAGCAGTACTTC. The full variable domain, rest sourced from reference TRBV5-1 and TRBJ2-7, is KAGVTQTPRYLIKTRGQQVTLSCSPISGHRSVSWYQQTPGQGLQFLFEYFSETQRNKGNFPGRFSGRQFSNSRSEMNVSTLELGDSALYLCASSLGWDFGYEQYFGPGTRLTVT.

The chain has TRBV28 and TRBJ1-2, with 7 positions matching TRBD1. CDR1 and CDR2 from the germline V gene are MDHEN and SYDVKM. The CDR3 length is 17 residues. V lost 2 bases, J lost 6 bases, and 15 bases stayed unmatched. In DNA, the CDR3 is TGTGCCAGCAGTTTAATGGTCGGGTCTGAACAGGGGCATGGCTACACCTTC. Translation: CASSLMVGSEQGHGYTF.

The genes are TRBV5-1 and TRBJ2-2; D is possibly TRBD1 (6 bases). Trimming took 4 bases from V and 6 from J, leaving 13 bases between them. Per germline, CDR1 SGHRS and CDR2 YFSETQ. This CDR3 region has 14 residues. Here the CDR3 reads CASSTHREAGELFF. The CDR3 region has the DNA TGCGCCAGCAGCACCCACAGGGAAGCCGGGGAGCTGTTTTTT.

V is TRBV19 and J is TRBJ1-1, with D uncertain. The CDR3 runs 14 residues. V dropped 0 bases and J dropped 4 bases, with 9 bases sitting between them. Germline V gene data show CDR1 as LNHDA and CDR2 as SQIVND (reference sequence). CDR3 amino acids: CASSIESTSTEAFF. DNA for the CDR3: TGTGCCAGTAGTATAGAATCGACGTCCACTGAAGCTTTCTTT.

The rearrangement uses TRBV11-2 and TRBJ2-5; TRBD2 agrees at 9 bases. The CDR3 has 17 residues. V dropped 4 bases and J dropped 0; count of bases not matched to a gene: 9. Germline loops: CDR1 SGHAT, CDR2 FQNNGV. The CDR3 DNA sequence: TGTGCCAGCAGCTCCCACCTAGCGGGGATAAACCAAGAGACCCAGTACTTC. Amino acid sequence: CASSSHLAGINQETQYF.

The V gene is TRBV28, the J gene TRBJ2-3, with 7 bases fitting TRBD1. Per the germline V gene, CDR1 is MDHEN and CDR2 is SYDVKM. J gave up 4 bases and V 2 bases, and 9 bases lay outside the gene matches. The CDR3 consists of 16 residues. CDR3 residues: CASSLTRDSQSDTQYF. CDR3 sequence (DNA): TGTGCCAGCAGTTTAACCCGGGACAGCCAATCAGATACGCAGTATTTT.

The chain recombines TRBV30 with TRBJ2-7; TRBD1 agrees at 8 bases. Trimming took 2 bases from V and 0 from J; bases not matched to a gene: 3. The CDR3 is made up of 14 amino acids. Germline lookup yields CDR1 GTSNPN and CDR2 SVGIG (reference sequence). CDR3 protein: CAWSRTGSSYEQYF. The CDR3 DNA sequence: TGTGCCTGGAGTCGGACAGGGAGCTCCTACGAGCAGTACTTC.

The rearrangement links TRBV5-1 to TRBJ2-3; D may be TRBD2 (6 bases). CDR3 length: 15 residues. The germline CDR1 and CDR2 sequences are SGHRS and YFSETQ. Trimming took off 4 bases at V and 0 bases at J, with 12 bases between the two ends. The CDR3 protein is CASSATSESTDTQYF. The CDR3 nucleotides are TGCGCCAGCAGCGCGACTAGTGAAAGCACAGATACGCAGTATTTT.

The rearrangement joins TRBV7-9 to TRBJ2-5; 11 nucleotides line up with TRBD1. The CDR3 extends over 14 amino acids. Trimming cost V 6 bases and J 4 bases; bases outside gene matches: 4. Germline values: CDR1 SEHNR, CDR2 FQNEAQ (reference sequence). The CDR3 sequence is CASRPGTGGETQYF. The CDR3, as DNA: TGTGCCAGCAGACCTGGGACAGGGGGAGAGACCCAGTACTTC.

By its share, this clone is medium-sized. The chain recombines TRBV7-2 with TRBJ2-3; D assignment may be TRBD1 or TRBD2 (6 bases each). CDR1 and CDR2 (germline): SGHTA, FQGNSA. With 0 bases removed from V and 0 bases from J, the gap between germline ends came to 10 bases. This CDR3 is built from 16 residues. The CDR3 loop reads CASSLAGGLSTDTQYF. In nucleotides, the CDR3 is TGTGCCAGCAGCTTAGCGGGGGGCCTAAGCACAGATACGCAGTATTTT.

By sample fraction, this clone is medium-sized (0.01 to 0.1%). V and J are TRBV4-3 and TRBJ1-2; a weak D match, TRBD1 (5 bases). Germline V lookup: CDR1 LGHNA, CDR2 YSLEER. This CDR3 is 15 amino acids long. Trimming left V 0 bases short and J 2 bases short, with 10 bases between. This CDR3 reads CASSQDLSGNYGYTF. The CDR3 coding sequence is TGCGCCAGCAGCCAAGATCTCTCAGGGAACTATGGCTACACCTTC.